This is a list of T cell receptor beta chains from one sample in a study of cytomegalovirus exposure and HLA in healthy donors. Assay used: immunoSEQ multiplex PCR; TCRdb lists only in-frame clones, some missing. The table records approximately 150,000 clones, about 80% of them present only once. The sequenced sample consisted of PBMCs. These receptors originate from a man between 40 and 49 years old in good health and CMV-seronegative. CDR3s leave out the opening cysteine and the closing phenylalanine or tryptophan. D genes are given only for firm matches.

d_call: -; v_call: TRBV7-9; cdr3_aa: ASSSQGHRGEQY
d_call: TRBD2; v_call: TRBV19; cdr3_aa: ASSIGIAGFSQF
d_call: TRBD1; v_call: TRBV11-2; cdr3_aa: ASSPGGLYYNEQF
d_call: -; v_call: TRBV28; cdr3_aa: ASSLPEQGSNYGYT
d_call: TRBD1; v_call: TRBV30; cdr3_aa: AWSVGTGLGETQY
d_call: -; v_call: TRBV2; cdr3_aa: ASRPRDGFLDTQY
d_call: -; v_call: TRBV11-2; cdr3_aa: ASSLRQNPNYGYT
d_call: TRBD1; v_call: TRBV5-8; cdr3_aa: ASRRGTGPYEQY
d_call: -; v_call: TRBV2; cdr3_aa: ASSEDGTSKTQY
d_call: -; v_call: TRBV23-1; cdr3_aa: ASSQTRTDYEQY
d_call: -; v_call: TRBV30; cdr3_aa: AWNKIRDTRGSTF
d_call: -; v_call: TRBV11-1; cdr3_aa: ASSLRIQGSGANVLT
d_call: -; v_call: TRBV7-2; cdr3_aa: ASSLVAGNGETQY
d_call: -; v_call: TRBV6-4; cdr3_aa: ASRSPEAPRNIQY
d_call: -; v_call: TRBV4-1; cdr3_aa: ASSQGPGRSYGYT
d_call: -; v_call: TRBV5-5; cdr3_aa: ASRGAWEQF
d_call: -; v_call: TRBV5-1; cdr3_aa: ASSLNGGGSYEQY
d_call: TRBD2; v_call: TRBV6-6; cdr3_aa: ASSYAGVHNEQF
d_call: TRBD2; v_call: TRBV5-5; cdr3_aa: ASSQAGGLTYEQY
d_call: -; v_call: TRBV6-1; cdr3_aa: ASSPGGYYEQY
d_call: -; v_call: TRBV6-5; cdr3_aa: ASSSTREKDEQY
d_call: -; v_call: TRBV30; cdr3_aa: ACGSRSYNEQF
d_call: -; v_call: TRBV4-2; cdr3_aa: ASSQDPNLSYEQY
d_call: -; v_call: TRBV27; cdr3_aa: ASSDVNRAGYT
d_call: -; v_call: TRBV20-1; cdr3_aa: SARADYEQY
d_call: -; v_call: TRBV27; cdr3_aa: ASSQQGGEQY
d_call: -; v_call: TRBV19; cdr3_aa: ASSTGPPGANVLT
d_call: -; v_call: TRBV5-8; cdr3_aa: ASRGGSGLSSYNEQF